This record looks at one TCR beta chain sequence and its context. Data came from immunoSEQ multiplex PCR; TCRdb stores just in-frame clones and leaves some out. The sample has about 2.1 million clones, roughly 93% seen once; the top ten hold under 2%. This entry is derived from a study of shared clonotypes between healthy human individuals. Naive CD8 isolation took CD45RO-negative cells positively selected for CCR7 and excluded terminally differentiated effector memory CD45RA+ cells. The sample taken for sequencing was naive CD8+ T cells from PBMCs. This TCR was recovered from a man aged 18-30 years in good health. Some clones in this sample may be carry-over from other donors' samples.

For the CDR3, the DNA is TGTGCCACCACACAGGGTTGGGCGAGCTTATTCTTC. It translates to CATTQGWASLFF. The J gene is TRBJ2-1, the V gene TRBV19; D possibly corresponds to TRBD1 (6 bases). Germline assignment: CDR1 LNHDA and CDR2 SQIVND (reference sequence). This CDR3 is 12 amino acids long. Trimming left V 10 bases short and J 16 bases short, with 23 bases between.